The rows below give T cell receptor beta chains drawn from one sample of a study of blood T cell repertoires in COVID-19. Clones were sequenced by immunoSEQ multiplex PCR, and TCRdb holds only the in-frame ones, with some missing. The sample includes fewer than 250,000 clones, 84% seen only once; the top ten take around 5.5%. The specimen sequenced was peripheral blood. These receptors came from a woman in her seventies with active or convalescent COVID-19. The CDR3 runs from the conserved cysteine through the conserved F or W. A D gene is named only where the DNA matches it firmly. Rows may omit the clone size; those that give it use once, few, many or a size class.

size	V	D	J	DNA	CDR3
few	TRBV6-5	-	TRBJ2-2	TGTGCCAGCAGTAGGGGGAGCACCGGGGAGCTGTTTTTT	CASSRGSTGELFF
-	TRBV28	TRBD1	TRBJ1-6	TGTGCCACCGTCACAGGGGGGTTGGGTAATTCACCCCTCCACTTT	CATVTGGLGNSPLHF
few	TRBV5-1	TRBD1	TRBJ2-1	TGCGCCAGCAGCTTGTCAGGGGGCGGGAATGAGCAGTTCTTC	CASSLSGGGNEQFF
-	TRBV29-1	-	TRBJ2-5	TGCAGCTCGGACAGCGGGGAGACCCAGTACTTC	CSSDSGETQYF
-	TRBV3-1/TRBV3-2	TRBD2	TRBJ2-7	TGTGCCAGCAGCCCTAGCGGCTTTAACTCCTACGAGCAGTACTTC	CASSPSGFNSYEQYF
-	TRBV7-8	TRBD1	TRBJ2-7	TGTGCCAGCAGCTACACGACAGGGTTCGAGCAGTACTTC	CASSYTTGFEQYF
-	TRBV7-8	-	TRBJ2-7	TGTGCCAGCAGCTTACAAGTGGGAGGCCCATCATACGAGCAGTACTTC	CASSLQVGGPSYEQYF
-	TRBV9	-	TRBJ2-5	TGTGCCAGCAGCGTAGGTCCAGGTCAGGGAGAGACCCAGTACTTC	CASSVGPGQGETQYF
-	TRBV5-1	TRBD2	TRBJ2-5	TGCGCCAGCAGCTTGGCAGCGGGAGGAGTGGTAGACCAAGAGACCCAGTACTTC	CASSLAAGGVVDQETQYF
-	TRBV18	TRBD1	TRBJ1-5	TGTGCCAGCTCACCAGGGGACAGAACCAGGAATCAGCCCCAGCATTTT	CASSPGDRTRNQPQHF
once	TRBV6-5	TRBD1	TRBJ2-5	TGTGCCAGCAGTTACATTCAGACGACAGGGGAAGAGACCCAGTACTTC	CASSYIQTTGEETQYF
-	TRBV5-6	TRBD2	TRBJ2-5	TGTGCCAGCAGCCGAGGACTAGCGGGAGCCCCGGCACAAGAGACCCAGTACTTC	CASSRGLAGAPAQETQYF
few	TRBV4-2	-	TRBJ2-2	TGTGCCAGCAGCCAAGATCCTCGAGCTAGGGGTATATCGAACACCGGGGAGCTGTTTTTT	CASSQDPRARGISNTGELFF
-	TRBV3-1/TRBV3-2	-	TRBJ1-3	TGTGCCAGCAGCTCCCACCTGCAGGGCTCTGGAAACACCATATATTTT	CASSSHLQGSGNTIYF
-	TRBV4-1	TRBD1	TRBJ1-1	TGCGCCAGCAGCCTCCGGACAGGGACGAACACTGAAGCTTTCTTT	CASSLRTGTNTEAFF
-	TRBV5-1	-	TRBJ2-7	TGCGCCAGCAATACAGTCTCCTACGAGCAGTACTTC	CASNTVSYEQYF
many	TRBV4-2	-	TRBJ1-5	TGTGCCAGCAGCCAAGAGACCGGGGTACGCAATCAGCCCCAGCATTTT	CASSQETGVRNQPQHF